This T cell receptor (beta chain) was recovered during a study of cytomegalovirus exposure and HLA in healthy donors. This clone was observed a handful of times. PCR employed 60 Vbeta and 13 Jbeta primers. This table comes from immunoSEQ multiplex PCR, and its TCRdb copy is limited to in-frame clones, with some not included. In the table there are approximately 100,000 clones, about 81% of which are singletons. The germline CDR1 and CDR2 sequences are LNHDA and SQIVND (reference sequence). The CDR3 spans 14 residues. J was trimmed by 0 bases and V by 4 bases; bases with no gene match: 2. The TCR comes from a man aged 35-49 years in good health and CMV-seronegative. Sequencing used PBMCs. The chain has TRBV19 and TRBJ1-1; 7 positions match TRBD1. CDR3 in DNA: TGTGCCAGTAGTAAGACAGGGTTGAACACTGAAGCTTTCTTT. It is translated as CASSKTGLNTEAFF.